In its sample, the clone carrying this T cell receptor (beta chain) was seen many times. Its specificity is unknown. This entry is derived from a study of T cells in Graves' hyperthyroidism and ophthalmopathy. V lost 8 bases to trimming and J lost 6 bases, with 7 bases between them. CDR3 size: 11 residues. Amplification of TCR beta CDR3 regions used RNA as the template. A first-round RT-PCR of the TCR CDR3 used the HTBI primer set. Via MiXCR, TCRdb re-called the multiplex PCR reads, giving one row per CDR3 protein. The top ten clones hold 20% to 25% of a sample with around 340,000 distinct CDR3 sequences, about 15% of them seen once. General observations from the study: Most thyroid-expanded clonotypes above 0.001 were also found in blood.

The authors deemed Graves' hyperthyroidism stable absent ophthalmopathy progression within 18 months. Patients were excluded for uncontrolled infection, other autoimmune disease, pregnancy or lactation. Sequencing was carried out using blood. This sequence joins TRBV12-3 or TRBV12-4 and TRBJ1-4; D unresolved. This receptor was obtained from a woman aged 30 to 39 with Graves' hyperthyroidism. The CDR3 DNA reads TGTGCCAGCGCCTCGGATGAAAAACTGTTTTTT. It yields the protein CASASDEKLFF.